These 15 T cell receptor beta chains were all obtained from the same sample, sequenced in a study of T-cell reconstitution after alpha-beta-depleted transplantation in children. It was with unique molecular identifiers that the TCRbeta library was prepared. TCRdb re-derived calls from the PCR reads in MiXCR, one entry per CDR3 protein. The table includes hundreds of thousands of distinct CDR3 sequences, around a sixth detected once. The sample was PBMCs from the stem cell graft donor, taken from the stem cell graft. The receptors were gathered from a human donor who donated a stem cell graft to a child with acute myeloid leukemia.

This clonotype came up many times. This sequence joins TRBV20-1 and TRBJ2-3; 11 bases fit TRBD1. The CDR3 loop spans 14 amino acids. Germline CDR1 DFQATT, CDR2 SNEGSKA (reference sequence). The V gene end was trimmed by 7 bases and the J gene end by 4 bases; junction bases not matched to a gene: 7. This CDR3 is CSVEPGQGADTQYF. The CDR3 bases are TGCAGTGTCGAACCGGGACAGGGGGCAGATACGCAGTATTTT.

This clonotype was seen at least ten times. The chain uses TRBV7-9 and TRBJ2-7; no clear D gene. There are 14 residues in the CDR3. Germline V CDR1 and CDR2: SEHNR, FQNEAQ (reference sequence). Trimming cost V 5 bases and J 0 bases, with 11 bases left between them. The CDR3 is CASSRADISYEQYF. Here the CDR3 DNA reads TGTGCCAGCAGCCGTGCTGACATCTCCTACGAGCAGTACTTC. The full variable domain, rest sourced from reference TRBV7-9 and TRBJ2-7, is DTGVSQNPRHKITKRGQNVTFRCDPISEHNRLYWYRQTLGQGPEFLTYFQNEAQLEKSRLLSDRFSAERPKGSFSTLEIQRTEQGDSAMYLCASSRADISYEQYFGPGTRLTVT.

The chain combines TRBV18 with TRBJ1-5; no definite D call. The CDR3 spans 14 residues. V lost 3 bases and J lost 3, with 9 bases in between. CDR1 KGHSH and CDR2 LQKENI come from the germline V gene. The DNA of the CDR3 is TGTGCCAGCTCACCTCCCCTGGACAATCAGCCCCAGCATTTT. Amino acid sequence: CASSPPLDNQPQHF.

This clonotype showed up many times. The chain recombines TRBV5-1 with TRBJ1-2; no clear D gene. The CDR3 spans 13 residues. V lost 2 bases to trimming and J lost 4 bases, with 9 bases between them. Germline CDR1 SGHRS, CDR2 YFSETQ. CDR3 in DNA: TGCGCCAGCAGCTTTCGGGAGTCCTATGGCTACACCTTC. Protein: CASSFRESYGYTF.

V usage is TRBV14 and J usage is TRBJ1-1, with D possibly being TRBD1 (5 bases). In germline, CDR1 is SGHDN, CDR2 FVKESK. The germline V and J ends were trimmed by 2 bases and 1 base, with 14 bases remaining between them. There are 16 residues in the CDR3. The CDR3 bases are TGTGCCAGCAGCCAACGAGGGGCAGGCGGGAACACTGAAGCTTTCTTT. It is translated as CASSQRGAGGNTEAFF. Variable domain in full (rest from reference TRBV14 and TRBJ1-1): EAGVTQFPSHSVIEKGQTVTLRCDPISGHDNLYWYRRVMGKEIKFLLHFVKESKQDESGMPNNRFLAERTGGTYSTLKVQPAELEDSGVYFCASSQRGAGGNTEAFFGQGTRLTVV.

The V gene is TRBV5-1, the J gene TRBJ2-3; D remains unclear. The V gene lost 0 bases and the J gene lost 0 bases, with 8 bases spanning the gap. Germline V gives CDR1 SGHRS, CDR2 YFSETQ. The CDR3 is 15 residues long. The CDR3 here is CASSLGVGSTDTQYF. CDR3 nucleotide sequence: TGCGCCAGCAGCTTGGGGGTGGGCAGCACAGATACGCAGTATTTT.

V gene TRBV29-1 combines with J gene TRBJ2-5, with unresolved D. Germline V gene data show CDR1 as SQVTM and CDR2 as ANQGSEA. This CDR3 contains 15 residues. Deletions cut 0 bases from V and 5 bases from J, with 16 bases between. For the CDR3, the DNA is TGCAGCGTTGAAGAGTCAGCACAAGGATGGGAGACCCAGTACTTC. It encodes CSVEESAQGWETQYF.

This clonotype has just a few counts. The chain is built from TRBV6-1 and TRBJ2-2; 9 positions match TRBD1. Trimming removed 8 bases from V and 6 bases from J; junction bases left unmatched: 13. Germline lookup yields CDR1 MNHNS and CDR2 SASEGT. The CDR3 runs 16 residues. This chain's CDR3 is CASGKGQGSLAGELFF. The CDR3 nucleotides read TGTGCCAGCGGAAAAGGACAGGGGTCTTTGGCCGGGGAGCTGTTTTTT.

This chain joins TRBV7-2 and TRBJ2-1, with unresolved D. Trimming cost V 5 bases and J 2 bases, with 10 bases left between them. CDR3 length: 14 residues. Germline V gives CDR1 SGHTA, CDR2 FQGNSA. Here the CDR3 reads CASSPSRAYNEQFF. CDR3 coding DNA: TGTGCCAGCAGCCCGTCCCGGGCCTACAATGAGCAGTTCTTC.

This chain connects TRBV11-3 to TRBJ2-4; the match to TRBD1 covers 9 bases. This CDR3 contains 17 residues. V lost 5 bases, J lost 6 bases, and 14 bases stayed unmatched. From germline, CDR1 is SGHNT and CDR2 YENEEA. The CDR3 loop is CASSPRTGEVSLNIQYF. CDR3 sequence (DNA): TGTGCCAGCAGCCCCAGGACAGGGGAGGTATCCCTAAACATTCAGTACTTC. The variable domain in full, completed from reference TRBV11-3 and TRBJ2-4, reads EAGVVQSPRYKIIEKKQPVAFWCNPISGHNTLYWYLQNLGQGPELLIRYENEEAVDDSQLPKDRFSAERLKGVDSTLKIQPAELGDSAVYLCASSPRTGEVSLNIQYFGAGTRLSVL.

This clonotype came up many times. V gene TRBV20-1 combines with J gene TRBJ1-5; 8 bases align to TRBD1. Germline lookup yields CDR1 DFQATT and CDR2 SNEGSKA (reference sequence). Losses at the gene ends were 6 bases for V and 6 bases for J; bases not matched to a gene: 13. The CDR3 loop spans 15 amino acids. The CDR3, as DNA: TGCAGTGCCACGGCAGGGGGCGTGAGGAGTCAGCCCCAGCATTTT. Translating it yields CSATAGGVRSQPQHF.

There are a few counts of this clonotype. The chain couples TRBV6-1 to TRBJ2-3; D is perhaps TRBD2 (6 bases). The CDR3 is made up of 15 amino acids. The germline gives CDR1 MNHNS, CDR2 SASEGT. Between the trimmed V and J ends, which lost 0 bases and 5 bases, there was a span of 12 bases. This chain's CDR3 is CASSEARARGDTQYF. The CDR3 nucleotides are TGTGCCAGCAGTGAAGCGAGGGCGCGGGGAGATACGCAGTATTTT.

This clonotype came up many times. The CDR3: CSAAQETQYF. The CDR3 DNA follows: TGCAGTGCCGCCCAAGAGACCCAGTACTTC. The chain recombines TRBV20-1 with TRBJ2-5; D is uncertain. V was shortened by 6 bases and J by 1 base, with 3 bases between the two germline ends. The V gene's germline CDR1 is DFQATT and CDR2 SNEGSKA (reference sequence). The CDR3 covers 10 residues.

This clonotype occurred a few times. The chain joins TRBV9 to TRBJ2-7; 7 nucleotides match TRBD2. The CDR3 loop spans 12 amino acids. Losses at the gene ends were 3 bases for V and 4 bases for J; bases not matched to a gene: 1. Per the germline V gene, CDR1 is SGDLS and CDR2 is YYNGEE. This CDR3 reads CASSDGRYEQYV. Here the CDR3 DNA reads TGTGCCAGCAGCGACGGGAGGTACGAGCAGTACGTC.

At least ten counts were recorded for this clonotype. This rearrangement joins TRBV20-1 to TRBJ1-1, with TRBD1 matching 7 bases. Losses at the gene ends were 3 bases for V and 5 bases for J; bases not matched to a gene: 9. This CDR3 contains 14 residues. The germline V gene encodes CDR1 DFQATT and CDR2 SNEGSKA (reference sequence). The CDR3 DNA is TGCAGTGCTAGTGTTACAGGGGTCTTTACTGAAGCTTTCTTT. Amino acids: CSASVTGVFTEAFF.